One TCR beta chain is described in this entry. Its antigen remains unidentified. With a J-beta primer mix and a sample-barcoded 5' primer, a second PCR ran roughly 7 to 11 cycles. Each CDR3 protein is one row after TCRdb ran MiXCR on the 5' RACE reads. This sample has about 730,000 distinct CDR3 sequences, with roughly 43% found just once. The data are from a study of blood T cells in healthy people across ages. Study-wide results and limits: TCR beta diversity was tightly associated with the proportion of naive T cells. It was the long-lived donors that had more naive CD4+ cells and higher diversity than aged donors.

The V and J ends lost 2 bases and 0 bases respectively, with 10 bases between them. The CDR3 extends over 15 amino acids. The germline gives CDR1 KGHSH, CDR2 LQKENI. This chain uses TRBV18 with TRBJ1-1, with D uncertain. The sequencing input was blood. The receptor was isolated from a woman aged 60-75 years in good health. CDR3 in amino acids: CASSPSYQLNTEAFF. The CDR3 DNA sequence: TGTGCCAGCTCACCAAGTTACCAGCTGAACACTGAAGCTTTCTTT.